The 10 T cell receptor beta chains below come from one sample, sequenced in a study of T cell responses to AZD1222 COVID-19 vaccine (dated by TCRdb to the early 2020s). The library was obtained by the immunoSEQ multiplex PCR assay. Not all clones reach the TCRdb copy of this immuneACCESS table, which keeps in-frame sequences only. Checked studies attribute under half of the gap to unresolved V genes and leave the rest unexplained. The sample contains under 150,000 clones, around 90% of them found a single time. The biggest ten clones account for under 2% of the sample. This sample's time point label indicates: about 28 days (+/-7) after the second vaccine dose. This specimen was peripheral blood, taken 28 days after the second AZD1222 dose. These receptors originate from an adult who received the AZD1222 COVID-19 vaccine.

V gene TRBV10-2 combines with J gene TRBJ1-5; 7 bases line up with TRBD1. This CDR3 spans 16 amino acids. CDR1 WSHSY and CDR2 SAAADI come from the germline V gene. J gave up 2 bases and V 6 bases, and 10 bases lay outside the gene matches. The CDR3, as DNA: TGCGCCAGCAGGGCAGGGACAGCTGATGGCAATCAGCCCCAGCATTTT. Protein sequence: CASRAGTADGNQPQHF.

The J gene is TRBJ1-1, the V gene TRBV7-3; the D gene is possibly TRBD1 (5 bases). CDR1 and CDR2 from the germline V gene are SGHTA and FQGTGA. The CDR3 loop spans 16 amino acids. Trimming took 5 bases from V and 5 from J, leaving 21 bases between them. The CDR3 loop reads CASSPHRDPRGTEAFF. CDR3 DNA sequence: TGTGCCAGCAGCCCCCACCGGGACCCCCGGGGGACTGAAGCTTTCTTT.

The chain carries TRBV5-1 and TRBJ1-2, with no clear D. Trimming pared 4 bases from V and 0 bases from J, leaving 13 bases between. The CDR3 consists of 15 residues. CDR1 is SGHRS, CDR2 YFSETQ, per germline. CDR3 residues: CASSASGKSNYGYTF. CDR3 sequence (DNA): TGCGCCAGCAGCGCGTCAGGAAAGTCTAACTATGGCTACACCTTC.

The chain uses TRBV7-3 and TRBJ1-1, with 10 nucleotides matching TRBD1. Germline trimming cut 5 bases from V and 9 bases from J; bases unmatched to any gene: 3. CDR3 length: 12 amino acids. Germline assignment: CDR1 SGHTA and CDR2 FQGTGA. The CDR3 DNA is TGTGCCAGCAGCAGTGACAGGGGGCAAGCTTTCTTT. It codes for CASSSDRGQAFF.

The chain carries TRBV11-1 and TRBJ2-3; D is undetermined. Germline V lookup: CDR1 SGHAT, CDR2 FQDESV (reference sequence). The CDR3 length is 12 residues. The V gene lost 5 bases and the J gene lost 1 base, with 4 bases spanning the gap. This CDR3 reads CASSVGTDTQYF. For the CDR3, the DNA is TGTGCCAGCAGCGTTGGCACAGATACGCAGTATTTT.

This clone was seen a single time. The rearrangement joins TRBV19 to TRBJ1-5; 11 bases fit TRBD1. Per germline, CDR1 LNHDA and CDR2 SQIVND (reference sequence). The V gene end was trimmed by 8 bases and the J gene end by 5 bases; junction bases not matched to a gene: 5. The CDR3 contains 14 residues. The chain's CDR3 is CASQRDRGYQPQHF. The CDR3, as DNA: TGTGCCAGTCAACGGGACAGGGGGTATCAGCCCCAGCATTTT.

The V call is TRBV9, the J call TRBJ2-3; 9 positions agree with TRBD2. The CDR3 loop spans 15 amino acids. The ends lost 4 bases at V and 5 bases at J; junction bases unmatched: 8. CDR1 is SGDLS and CDR2 is YYNGEE in the germline V gene. DNA for the CDR3: TGTGCCAGCAGCATAAGCGGGGGGCTAGTAGATACGCAGTATTTT. Translating it yields CASSISGGLVDTQYF.

The chain recombines TRBV7-3 with TRBJ2-1; possible D gene TRBD2, 5 bases. This CDR3 has 14 amino acids. V lost 5 bases, J lost 2 bases, and 10 bases lay in between. CDR1 is SGHTA, CDR2 FQGTGA, per germline. CDR3 nucleotide sequence: TGTGCCAGCAGCCCCATGGAGGCCTACAATGAGCAGTTCTTC. Protein: CASSPMEAYNEQFF.

This clone was seen once. The J gene is TRBJ1-4, the V gene TRBV19, with 8 nucleotides matching TRBD1. J was trimmed by 11 bases and V by 3 bases; bases with no gene match: 8. Germline-derived CDR1 and CDR2 are LNHDA and SQIVND (reference sequence). The CDR3 has 14 residues. The CDR3 DNA sequence: TGTGCCAGTAGTATGGCAGGACAGGGTGGGAAACTGTTTTTT. Translated: CASSMAGQGGKLFF.

The chain is built from TRBV6-1 and TRBJ1-5, with D possibly TRBD1 on 5 matching bases. CDR3 length: 15 residues. Germline CDR1 reads MNHNS; CDR2 reads SASEGT. Trimming left V 1 base short and J 6 bases short, with 13 bases between. CDR3 sequence (DNA): TGTGCCAGCAGTGAAGTGGGGCAGGGCGGTCAGCCCCAGCATTTT. Encoded protein: CASSEVGQGGQPQHF.